One sample yielded the 28 T cell receptor beta chains listed below, sequenced in a study of T-cell memory formation after mild COVID-19. TCRdb recomputed calls from the 5' RACE reads with MiXCR, one row per CDR3 protein. The sample holds a few hundred thousand distinct CDR3 sequences, about a fifth seen once. Sequencing was performed on PBMCs or a T cell subset sorted from them (not recorded which). All receptors come from an adult woman who had mild COVID-19 (a few samples of this study predate the infection). Cell type and time point are not known.

In this sample, this clonotype turned up once. At one end the junction does not follow the germline gene, possibly because of a read error. The chain employs TRBV7-6 and TRBJ2-2, with TRBD1 as a possible D gene (5 bases). The germline CDR1 and CDR2 sequences are SGHVS and FNYEAQ. The CDR3 consists of 12 residues. CDR3 in amino acids: CANSPGSGELFF. The CDR3 nucleotides are TGTGCCAACAGCCCAGGGTCCGGGGAGCTGTTTTTT. The variable domain in full, completed from reference TRBV7-6 and TRBJ2-2, reads GAGVSQSPRYKVTKRGQDVALRCDPISGHVSLYWYRQALGQGPEFLTYFNYEAQQDKSGLPNDRFSAERPEGSISTLTIQRTEQRDSAMYRCANSPGSGELFFGEGSRLTVL.

This sequence joins TRBV9 and TRBJ2-7, with no clear D. This CDR3 is built from 13 residues. CDR1 is SGDLS, CDR2 YYNGEE, per germline. Trimming removed 4 bases at V and 6 bases at J, with 14 bases between. The CDR3 DNA follows: TGTGCCAGCAGCCCGTCGGGTGGGTCCGAGCAGTACTTC. Amino acid sequence: CASSPSGGSEQYF.

This clonotype was observed a few times. The chain employs TRBV5-5 and TRBJ1-1; 12 positions match TRBD1. With 0 bases clipped from V and 11 bases from J, the junction kept 5 bases outside the gene matches. CDR1 and CDR2 (germline): SGHKS, YYEKEE (reference sequence). The CDR3 is 14 residues long. DNA for the CDR3: TGTGCCAGCAGCTTGGGGGGACAGGGGGCGATTGCTTTCTTT. It translates to CASSLGGQGAIAFF.

Here the CDR3 reads CSARAPDGSGNTIYF. CDR3 in DNA: TGCAGTGCTAGAGCCCCGGACGGCTCTGGAAACACCATATATTTT. This sequence joins TRBV20-1 and TRBJ1-3; D gene unclear. The V end lost 1 base, the J end lost 0 bases, and 10 bases lay between the germline ends. The V gene's germline CDR1 is DFQATT and CDR2 SNEGSKA (reference sequence). CDR3 length equals 15 residues.

CDR3 protein: CASSLVPRGTEAFF. CDR3 in DNA: TGTGCCAGCAGTTTAGTCCCGAGGGGGACTGAAGCTTTCTTT. The chain combines TRBV12-3 or TRBV12-4 with TRBJ1-1; tentative D call: TRBD1 (6 bases). CDR3 length: 14 residues. The V gene lost 1 base and the J gene lost 5 bases, with 11 bases spanning the gap.

The J gene is TRBJ2-3, the V gene TRBV13; D perhaps matches TRBD1 (5 bases). V dropped 7 bases and J dropped 4 bases, with 12 bases sitting between them. This CDR3 is 13 amino acids long. From germline, CDR1 is PRHDT and CDR2 FYEKMQ (reference sequence). The CDR3 loop is CASTERGPDTQYF. In nucleotides, the CDR3 is TGTGCCAGCACCGAAAGGGGCCCAGATACGCAGTATTTT.

At least ten counts were recorded for this clonotype. The rearrangement links TRBV12-3 or TRBV12-4 to TRBJ2-7; D assignment may be TRBD1 or TRBD2 (5 bases each). V was pared by 6 bases and J by 4 bases, with 25 bases between. The CDR3 loop spans 17 amino acids. The CDR3 DNA reads as TGTGCCAGCAGCTCGACTCCGGGACCTGGCCACTTTTACGAGCAGTACTTC. This encodes CASSSTPGPGHFYEQYF.

This clonotype came up a few times. This chain links TRBV7-9 with TRBJ2-7; the D gene could be TRBD1 or TRBD2 (6 bases each). The CDR3 totals 14 residues. Germline loops: CDR1 SEHNR, CDR2 FQNEAQ (reference sequence). For the CDR3, the DNA is TGTCCGAGCTACCCGGGGGCGCCAACCTACGAGCAGTACTTC. Translated, it gives CPSYPGAPTYEQYF.

The chain uses TRBV19 and TRBJ1-5; TRBD1 matches 10 bases. V shed 8 bases and J 11 bases; nucleotides not matched to a gene: 15. CDR3 size: 15 residues. Germline V gene data show CDR1 as LNHDA and CDR2 as SQIVND (reference sequence). The chain's CDR3 is CASRPDRGGLGAQHF. The DNA of the CDR3 is TGTGCCAGTCGCCCGGACAGGGGGGGGCTTGGGGCCCAGCATTTT.

The chain carries TRBV12-3 or TRBV12-4 and TRBJ2-7, with D perhaps being TRBD1 or TRBD2 (5 bases each). With 4 bases removed from V and 2 bases from J, the gap between germline ends came to 18 bases. The CDR3 spans 16 residues. CDR3 in DNA: TGTGCCAGCAGTTCCCCGTCTCGAGGGGCCCCCTACGAGCAGTACTTC. It is translated as CASSSPSRGAPYEQYF.

This rearrangement joins TRBV2 to TRBJ2-3; no definite D call. CDR1 and CDR2 from the germline V gene are SNHLY and FYNNEI. CDR3 length equals 14 residues. V lost 3 bases, J lost 1 base, and 8 bases lay in between. The CDR3 DNA reads TGTGCCAGCAGTGAGCTCGCCGGCACAGATACGCAGTATTTT. It yields the protein CASSELAGTDTQYF.

V gene TRBV4-1 combines with J gene TRBJ2-1; 8 bases agree with TRBD2. This CDR3 has 14 amino acids. V trimming: 3 bases; J trimming: 3 bases; junction bases outside the gene matches: 1. The germline CDR1 and CDR2 sequences are MGHRA and YSYEKL. For the CDR3, the DNA is TGCGCCAGCAGCCATCGGGGGGGCTACAATGAGCAGTTCTTC. Residues: CASSHRGGYNEQFF.

The V call is TRBV27, the J call TRBJ1-6, with D hard to call. Germline assignment: CDR1 MNHEY and CDR2 SMNVEV (reference sequence). With 8 bases removed from V and 7 bases from J, the gap between germline ends came to 6 bases. The CDR3 is 11 residues long. CDR3 in amino acids: CASGANSPLHF. In DNA, the CDR3 is TGTGCCAGCGGAGCCAATTCACCCCTCCACTTT.

The V and J genes are TRBV7-9 and TRBJ2-2; no firm D call. The CDR3 is made up of 13 amino acids. The germline V and J ends were trimmed by 3 bases and 4 bases, with 6 bases remaining between them. Germline-derived CDR1 and CDR2 are SEHNR and FQNEAQ (reference sequence). The CDR3 is CASSFDGTGELFF. CDR3 nucleotide sequence: TGTGCCAGCAGCTTTGATGGCACCGGGGAGCTGTTTTTT.

The chain is built from TRBV14 and TRBJ1-2, with D tentatively TRBD1 (5 bases). CDR1 and CDR2 from the germline V gene are SGHDN and FVKESK. The CDR3 is 16 amino acids. Trimming left V 3 bases short and J 8 bases short, with 22 bases between. The CDR3 nucleotides are TGTGCCAGCAGCCATCTTGCGGTCGGGGGTAGCAAGGGCTACACCTTC. Protein: CASSHLAVGGSKGYTF.

This chain uses TRBV12-3 or TRBV12-4 with TRBJ1-1, with D unresolved. CDR3 length: 16 amino acids. V lost 0 bases, J lost 1 base, and 12 bases lay in between. The CDR3 loop is CASSLAASGGNTEAFF. The CDR3 nucleotides are TGTGCCAGCAGTTTAGCGGCGAGTGGAGGGAACACTGAAGCTTTCTTT.

V and J are TRBV11-2 and TRBJ2-5; TRBD1 is a possible D gene (6 bases). The germline gives CDR1 SGHAT, CDR2 FQNNGV. Between the trimmed V and J ends, which lost 7 bases and 9 bases, there was a span of 18 bases. This CDR3 is built from 13 residues. CDR3 nucleotides: TGTGCCAGCACCCTCTTTGGACAGTATCCCCAGTACTTC. It codes for CASTLFGQYPQYF. The whole variable domain, filled in from reference TRBV11-2 and TRBJ2-5, reads EAGVAQSPRYKIIEKRQSVAFWCNPISGHATLYWYQQILGQGPKLLIQFQNNGVVDDSQLPKDRFSAERLKGVDSTLKIQPAKLEDSAVYLCASTLFGQYPQYFGPGTRLLVL.

The CDR3 sequence is CASSQDQGRGEKLFF. The DNA for the CDR3 is TGTGCCAGCAGCCAAGATCAGGGCCGGGGGGAAAAACTGTTTTTT. The V and J genes are TRBV4-2 and TRBJ1-4; TRBD1 is a possible D gene (5 bases). The CDR3 extends over 15 amino acids. Germline assignment: CDR1 LGHNA and CDR2 YNFKEQ. Trimming shortened V by 0 bases and J by 8 bases, and 13 bases separated the two germline ends.

This sequence joins TRBV24-1 and TRBJ2-1; 9 bases match TRBD2. The CDR3 length is 16 residues. Germline loops: CDR1 KGHDR, CDR2 SFDVKD. J was trimmed by 4 bases and V by 4 bases; bases with no gene match: 7. The CDR3 sequence is CATSDRTSAVYNEQFF. Here the CDR3 DNA reads TGTGCCACCAGTGACCGGACTAGCGCGGTATACAATGAGCAGTTCTTC.

CDR3 DNA sequence: TGTGCCAGCTCACCAGAGGGGACCCCACCCGAGACCCAGTACTTC. Residues: CASSPEGTPPETQYF. The V and J genes are TRBV18 and TRBJ2-5; D is perhaps TRBD1 or TRBD2 (5 bases each). CDR3 length equals 15 residues. V was cut by 2 bases and J by 5 bases, with 15 bases left in between. In germline, CDR1 is KGHSH, CDR2 LQKENI.

This clonotype was counted many times. One end of the junction does not line up with germline, which may come from a read error. V usage is TRBV4-1 and J usage is TRBJ2-7; TRBD1 matches at 7 bases. CDR1 and CDR2 (germline): MGHRA, YSYEKL. This CDR3 is 12 amino acids long. The CDR3 nucleotides read TGTGCCAGCAGTCAACAGGGGTACGAGCAGTACTTC. This sequence encodes CASSQQGYEQYF.

This clonotype was counted between two and nine times. The chain recombines TRBV12-3 or TRBV12-4 with TRBJ2-1; 10 bases match TRBD2. The CDR3 runs to 19 residues. Trimming at V came to 0 bases and at J to 7 bases, leaving 15 bases not matched to a gene. CDR3 sequence: CASSLANSRSGRAVNEQFF. The CDR3 nucleotides are TGTGCCAGCAGTTTAGCGAACTCAAGGAGCGGGAGGGCCGTGAATGAGCAGTTCTTC.

The V and J genes are TRBV20-1 and TRBJ2-7; maybe TRBD1 (5 bases). V dropped 5 bases and J dropped 2 bases, with 13 bases sitting between them. The CDR3 loop spans 13 amino acids. Per germline, CDR1 DFQATT and CDR2 SNEGSKA (reference sequence). The CDR3 sequence is CSAPSRATYEQYF. CDR3 sequence (DNA): TGCAGTGCTCCGTCCAGGGCCACCTACGAGCAGTACTTC.

This clonotype was seen a single time. V and J are TRBV6-5 and TRBJ2-1; D is ambiguous. Germline CDR1 reads MNHEY; CDR2 reads SVGAGI. The CDR3 is 12 residues long. The V end lost 0 bases, the J end lost 7 bases, and 4 bases lay between the germline ends. The CDR3 DNA follows: TGTGCCAGCAGTTACTCCTGGAATGAGCAGTTCTTC. As protein: CASSYSWNEQFF.

J is TRBJ1-4 and V is TRBV5-1, with TRBD1 identical over 10 bases. Germline trimming cut 4 bases from V and 7 bases from J; bases unmatched to any gene: 10. The CDR3 extends over 16 amino acids. Germline-derived CDR1 and CDR2 are SGHRS and YFSETQ. This chain's CDR3 is CASSEIGTGEGEKLFF. The CDR3 nucleotides read TGCGCCAGCAGCGAGATTGGGACAGGGGAGGGTGAAAAACTGTTTTTT.

This clonotype was picked up a small number of times. J is TRBJ2-7 and V is TRBV19, with D uncertain. Trimming removed 3 bases at V and 6 bases at J, with 9 bases between. The CDR3 is 12 residues long. CDR1 LNHDA and CDR2 SQIVND come from the germline V gene (reference sequence). The CDR3 sequence is CASSISPSEQYF. CDR3 nucleotide sequence: TGTGCCAGTAGTATTTCACCCTCCGAGCAGTACTTC.

This clonotype has only a few counts. The chain combines TRBV5-4 with TRBJ2-2; TRBD2 matches at 10 bases. Germline CDR1 SGHNT, CDR2 YYREEE (reference sequence). The CDR3 is 17 amino acids. V was clipped by 0 bases and J by 7 bases; unmatched bases: 9. The CDR3 DNA sequence: TGTGCCAGCAGCTTGGCCGGGCTAGCGGGAGTTGGCGGGGAGCTGTTTTTT. It translates to CASSLAGLAGVGGELFF.

The chain is built from TRBV5-1 and TRBJ2-6; D tentatively fits TRBD1 or TRBD2 (5 bases each). Germline CDR1 is SGHRS and CDR2 is YFSETQ. This CDR3 is built from 18 residues. Trimming pared 4 bases from V and 0 bases from J, leaving 17 bases between. CDR3 in amino acids: CASSPGTPMPSGANVLTF. In DNA, the CDR3 is TGCGCCAGCAGCCCCGGGACCCCAATGCCCTCTGGGGCCAACGTCCTGACTTTC.